This T cell receptor beta chain was identified in a study of PD-1 blockade in classical Hodgkin lymphoma. Time point specified: cycle 4 day 1 (C4D1), after 6 weeks of nivolumab. Every patient relapsed after autologous stem cell transplantation, and brentuximab vedotin exposure varied. Overall study results and limits: Compared with healthy donors, newly diagnosed patients reportedly showed lower baseline TCR diversity. A significant rise in TCR diversity by C4D1 was seen for CD4+ but not CD8+ cells.

Generated by immunoSEQ multiplex PCR, the TCRdb table keeps only in-frame clones and is missing some. The sample includes about 64,000 clones, roughly 89% seen only once; the top ten take 10%. Germline lookup yields CDR1 SGHVS and CDR2 FQNEAQ. V was pared by 4 bases and J by 5 bases, with 9 bases between. This CDR3 is 12 amino acids long. A word on this clone: Its cognate antigen is unknown.

This sample comprised peripheral blood mononuclear cells (PBMCs), obtained before the fourth cycle of nivolumab. The chain recombines TRBV7-8 with TRBJ2-7; D not certain. The TCR sequence derives from a human donor with classical Hodgkin lymphoma. CDR3 loop: CASSSHWDEQYF. CDR3 DNA sequence: TGTGCCAGCAGCTCTCATTGGGACGAGCAGTACTTC.